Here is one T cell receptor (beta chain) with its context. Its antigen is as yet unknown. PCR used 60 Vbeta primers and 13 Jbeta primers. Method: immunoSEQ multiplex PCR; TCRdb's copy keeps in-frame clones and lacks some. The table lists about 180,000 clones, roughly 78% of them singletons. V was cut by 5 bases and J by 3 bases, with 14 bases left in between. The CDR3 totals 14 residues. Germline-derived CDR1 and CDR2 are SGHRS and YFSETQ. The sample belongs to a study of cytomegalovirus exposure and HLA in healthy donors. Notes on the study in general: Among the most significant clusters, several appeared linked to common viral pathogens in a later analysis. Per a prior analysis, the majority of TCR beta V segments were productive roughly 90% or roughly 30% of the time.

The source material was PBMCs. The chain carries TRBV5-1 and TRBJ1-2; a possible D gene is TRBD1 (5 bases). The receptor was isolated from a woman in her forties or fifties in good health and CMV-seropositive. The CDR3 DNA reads TGCGCCAGCAGGCTAGGGGTTAGTGACTATGGCTACACCTTC. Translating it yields CASRLGVSDYGYTF. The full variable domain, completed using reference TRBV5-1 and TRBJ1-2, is KAGVTQTPRYLIKTRGQQVTLSCSPISGHRSVSWYQQTPGQGLQFLFEYFSETQRNKGNFPGRFSGRQFSNSRSEMNVSTLELGDSALYLCASRLGVSDYGYTFGSGTRLTVV.